This is a list of T cell receptor beta chains from one sample in a study of blood T cell repertoires in COVID-19. Measured with immunoSEQ multiplex PCR; TCRdb has only the in-frame clones, and not every one. Here the sample spans approximately 200,000 clones, about 83% being singletons. The sequenced material came from peripheral blood. Source of these receptors: a person aged 65-85 years with COVID-19, enrolled during active disease. Both conserved end residues are part of each CDR3. Fields, in order: D gene, V gene, CDR3 length, J gene, CDR3 protein. D genes are given only for firm matches.

-	TRBV6-5	12	TRBJ1-1	CASSYGQGGAFF
TRBD2	TRBV11-2	15	TRBJ2-7	CASSPRTSGSYEQYF
-	TRBV9	15	TRBJ2-1	CASSVGRSGRSEQFF
TRBD2	TRBV6-6	15	TRBJ2-5	CASSGRGTSGGAGYF
TRBD1	TRBV28	16	TRBJ2-2	CASSLEQGAVTGELFF
-	TRBV30	13	TRBJ2-3	CAWGWASTDTQYF
TRBD1	TRBV7-9	15	TRBJ2-5	CASSLWTGGLETQYF
TRBD2	TRBV28	15	TRBJ2-3	CASRLAGTSTDTQYF
-	TRBV2	14	TRBJ1-5	CASSGGNRNQPQHF
TRBD1	TRBV3-1/TRBV3-2	15	TRBJ2-2	CASSRSGGSNGELFF
-	TRBV19	13	TRBJ2-7	CASARVGVNEQYF
-	TRBV25-1	14	TRBJ1-3	CASSDARAGNTIYF
-	TRBV5-6	12	TRBJ2-7	CASSLFSHEQYF
TRBD1	TRBV18	14	TRBJ1-5	CASSPLQGSQPQHF
-	TRBV3-1/TRBV3-2	20	TRBJ2-5	CASSQDPKSEINRAQETQYF
TRBD1	TRBV5-4	14	TRBJ2-3	CASSLGQGRDTQYF
TRBD1	TRBV9	16	TRBJ2-5	CASSASDRRSRETQYF
TRBD2	TRBV3-1/TRBV3-2	20	TRBJ2-3	CASALAGGPSSPYRSDTQYF
-	TRBV12-5	22	TRBJ2-1	CASGLVLTTDRLLEGSYNEQFF
TRBD1	TRBV7-3	14	TRBJ2-6	CASSPTTGGNVLTF
-	TRBV7-7	13	TRBJ2-5	CASSFVIQETQYF
TRBD1	TRBV28	15	TRBJ1-5	CASSPTGSRSQPQHF
TRBD2	TRBV29-1	18	TRBJ2-2	CSALEPLAGGLYTGELFF
-	TRBV28	11	TRBJ1-1	CASREPRRAFF
-	TRBV6-5	15	TRBJ2-5	CASSYSAGAQETQYF